The T cell receptor beta chain under discussion was sequenced for a study of OX40 agonist ivuxolimab in advanced cancers. From germline, CDR1 is SEHNR and CDR2 FQNEAQ (reference sequence). Germline trimming cut 4 bases from V and 3 bases from J; bases unmatched to any gene: 9. CDR3 length: 15 residues. Sequencing used immunoSEQ multiplex PCR; TCRdb keeps in-frame clones, though not all of them. Of tens of thousands of clones in the sample, approximately 84% were seen once. The chain has TRBV7-9 and TRBJ2-7; 7 bases line up with TRBD1. The material was CD4+ or CD8+ T cells sorted from blood, obtained in a trial of the OX40 agonist ivuxolimab. This receptor was taken from an adult with an advanced solid tumor such as melanoma, head and neck, liver or kidney cancer. The CDR3 bases are TGTGCCAGCAGCTCCCGACAGGGCGCCCTCTACGAGCAGTACTTC. Amino acids: CASSSRQGALYEQYF.